Sequencing of this TCR beta chain was carried out in a study of cytomegalovirus exposure and HLA in healthy donors (dated by TCRdb to 2015 to 2018). Describing the broader study: An earlier analysis of approximately 590 of the donors reported more than 250 Gb of sequence data and roughly 100 million unique TCR beta sequences from 150 million to 200 million T cells. Several DR-DQ haplotypes were handled as single units for association and clustering because linkage in the cohort was strong. An early release that covered roughly 600 HLA-typed donors contained approximately 300 gigabases of sequencing data and 70 million to 100 million unique TCR sequences. The study aimed to test whether cataloging public T cell receptors could reveal signatures of past pathogen exposure. The T cell repertoires of some 670 subjects were profiled by immunosequencing and related to cytomegalovirus serostatus. In a later genetic analysis, genome-wide SNP genotypes for about three fifths of the 666 donors were used, and that subset was treated as a discovery cohort. Every discovery cohort repertoire had been produced on one sequencing platform. Among around 400 genotyped donors of the cohort, an average of 235,054 unique TCR beta nucleotide sequences were sequenced per donor, roughly 20% of them non-productive. Rather than drawing on any new phenotypic data, the later analysis identified candidate immune exposures from TCR beta sequences and the way those sequences occurred across donors. To decide whether each TCR beta V gene segment behaved as functional or pseudogenic, an earlier analysis of fewer than 750 of the donors relied on high-throughput TCR beta sequencing. The genetic ancestry cluster associated with self-reported Caucasian donors included 81% of the approximately 400 genotyped donors. Along with the approximately 650-subject first cohort, a separate validation cohort of over 90 different subjects was used. A later analysis re-examined previously published TCR beta repertoires from around 670 donors and added high-resolution HLA genotyping to investigate patterns of TCR occurrence. Typing coverage varied by locus: roughly 620-640 donors for A, B, C, DRB1 and DQB1; approximately 520 for DQA1; over 600 for DPA1; around 450 for DPB1. High-throughput TCR immunosequencing, statistical association of individual TCRs with disease status, and machine learning were combined to predict cytomegalovirus infection status. Donor age, sex, ethnicity and CMV serostatus were collected together with the repertoire data. HLA typing included class I and class II loci at four-digit resolution. Summary of the overall study and its limitations: A group of highly shared sequence variants was considered likely to be a technical artifact of the sequencing pipeline. Most TCR sequences were seen in very few donors, while some public TCRs were found in many individuals. In a later analysis, TCR association rates were found to vary across HLA loci, with the most associated TCRs seen for DRB1 alleles and the fewest for HLA-C alleles. HLA typing was unavailable for some donors at each locus, so association tests used only the typed subset. A later analysis found that most CMV-associated TCR beta chains appeared HLA-restricted, with HLA associations seemingly driven largely by CMV exposure. The cohort was sequenced for TCR beta chains only, and without alpha or paired-chain data the features that could be detected were limited. In an earlier analysis of around 500 of the donors, most TCR beta V segments appeared in productive rearrangements about 87% or about 30% of the time, broadly matching IMGT annotations. In a later analysis, 16,951 TCR beta sequences were associated with specific HLA alleles at a false discovery rate of 0.05. In both the original and validation cohorts, the classifier was reported to diagnose cytomegalovirus status with high specificity and sensitivity. In vitro tests confirmed that three of the cytomegalovirus-associated TCR beta chains recognize cytomegalovirus antigens. The presence/absence analyses assumed that sequencing depth was roughly uniform across donors, and that assumption may not be true. Linkage disequilibrium might explain the correlated functional status among segregating V segments, but an unknown experimental factor could not be excluded. Because counts were too low, about 17 rarely observed V segments, including chromosome 9 orphons, were excluded from the earlier analysis of 587 of the donors. The authors suggested that the approach could potentially be extended to other disease states and immunological phenotypes. In a later genetic analysis, fewer N-insertions in productive TCRs were reported among donors in an Asian-associated ancestry cluster than the roughly 670-donor mean. V-gene and J-gene trimming of TCR beta chains was associated with a missense DCLRE1C variant in a later genetic analysis, and the association was replicated in an independent cohort. According to a later analysis, parvovirus B19, influenza, CMV and Epstein-Barr virus appeared linked to several top co-occurrence clusters. A further reported finding was that TCR beta sequences accurately predicted the HLA-A and HLA-B alleles for most subjects in the first cohort. For the cohort, immune exposure information was limited to CMV serostatus. In the study, around 150 TCR beta chains were listed as associated with cytomegalovirus. A later analysis found that HLA-associated TCR beta chains were more clonally expanded and had lower generation probabilities than equally common non-associated chains. Assigning TCR associations to individual alleles was difficult when HLA alleles, especially DR and DQ, strongly co-occurred. The 87-base-pair reads could not distinguish some IMGT-functional V segments, including TRBV6-2 and TRBV6-3, so those segments were excluded.

Receptor libraries were prepared by the immunoSEQ multiplex PCR assay. For the multiplex PCR, a mixture combining 60 forward primers for TCR Vbeta segments and 13 reverse primers for TCR Jbeta segments was used. The CDR3 region of rearranged TCR beta genes was amplified from genomic DNA by a multiplex PCR assay. The amplified TCR beta libraries were sequenced on the Illumina HiSeq System as 87-base-pair reads. Concerning the study's data processing: Across the 600 to 700 repertoires, a later analysis counted approximately 83 million unique TCR beta chains, some 11 million of which were shared by at least two donors. To remove PCR and sequencing errors, raw reads were error-corrected and collapsed into unique sequences using a nearest-neighbor algorithm that merged closely related sequences. CDR3 sequences were aligned to IMGT reference sequences to assign V, D and J gene segments. Each retained sequence needed at least a six-nucleotide match to both a V gene segment and a J gene segment. A rearrangement counted as productive if the CDR3 had no stop codons and remained in frame with V and J, and every other rearrangement counted as non-productive. Following IMGT convention, CDR3 was defined as the stretch from the second conserved V-encoded cysteine up to the conserved J-encoded phenylalanine. In an earlier analysis of around 640 of the donors, sequences lacking an unambiguous match to a single V gene segment were excluded. An earlier analysis of just under 600 of the donors called V segments functional above 56.7% productive rearrangements and segregating when the between-donor standard deviation exceeded 5%. A statistical classification framework was built to diagnose cytomegalovirus status from the catalog of TCR beta chain sequences. V and J gene assignment, in a later analysis, came from comparing TCR nucleotide sequences with IMGT/GENE-DB human TR gene sequences. Using the TCRdist pipeline, a later analysis assigned CDR3 sequences along with most-parsimonious VDJ recombination scenarios. A later analysis defined each TCR beta chain by its CDR3 amino acid sequence plus V-gene family, and excluded reads lacking a unique V-gene family. A later analysis removed roughly 590 highly shared, low-generation-probability nucleotide sequences to deal with suspected cross-contamination and a sequencing artifact. For each public chain, a later analysis derived a clonal expansion index from normalized ranks of inferred template counts within each repertoire. Generation probabilities in a later analysis came from a VDJ recombination model fitted to out-of-frame rearrangements, and those results were checked against IGoR. Hypergeometric tests were used in a later analysis to score TCR-TCR, TCR-HLA and TCR-CMV co-occurrence, with a repertoire-size bias correction applied to the TCR pairs. In a later analysis, false discovery rates were estimated by permuting HLA or CMV assignments 20 times. A later analysis grouped co-occurring TCRs with DBSCAN, adding TCRdist sequence similarity when clustering within HLA-allele-positive subsets. For co-occurrence clustering, repertoires with fewer than 30,000 or more than 120,000 public chains were excluded, along with roughly 5 repertoires with anomalous nucleotide sharing. TCRdb's version of the immuneACCESS table is confined to in-frame rearrangements and falls short of the full clone set. An unresolved V gene accounts for under half of the shortfall where checked; the remainder is of unknown origin. From that table come the V and J calls and clone size; the DNA was used to work out D and trimming. Across this sample there are 210,000 or so clones, with around 83% seen only once. Roughly 1.5% of the sample is taken by the ten largest.

The cohort was made up of roughly 670 healthy bone marrow donors. At the time of sampling, all cohort members were nominally healthy, though unrecorded immune exposures were likely present. The donor was CMV seronegative and was included in the group of a few hundred seronegative cohort members. Every donor gave a peripheral blood sample, and the peripheral blood mononuclear cells from that sample were used for TCR beta sequencing. Genomic DNA was extracted from the blood cell samples with the Qiagen DNeasy Blood Extraction Kit. The CDR1 and CDR2 encoded by the germline V gene are MDHEN and SYDVKM. After removal of 3 bases from V and 6 bases from J, the junction retains 14 bases not matched to a gene. Taken from cysteine to phenylalanine, the CDR3 has 17 residues. CDR3 DNA only is kept here, 51 bases in frame from base 1. Note on this clone: What antigen it recognizes has not been identified. No qualities accompany the bases; no much larger clone lies one base away.

This receptor chain uses TRBV28 and TRBJ2-3; 8 bases in the junction line up with TRBD1. The specimen sequenced was PBMCs. This TCR was sampled from a girl aged 5-17 years in good health and CMV-seronegative. CDR3 protein: CASSFFMVRGQADTQYF. The DNA sequence is given as TGTGCCAGCAGTTTTTTTATGGTCAGGGGGCAGGCGGATACGCAGTATTTT.